This T cell receptor (beta chain) was sequenced for a study of CD8 T cells in ankylosing spondylitis. Study-wide results and caveats: Certain motif variants had earlier appeared in reactive arthritis synovial fluid and blood. Disease-linked clones were reportedly significantly enriched in matched ankylosing spondylitis synovial fluid. In ankylosing spondylitis blood, a motif of eight highly homologous TCR beta variants appeared characteristic.

Using quantitative 5'-RACE with molecular barcodes, the authors made TCR beta libraries. In TCRdb, the 5' RACE reads were re-called with MiXCR into one record per CDR3 protein. In the table there are around 340,000 distinct CDR3 sequences, approximately 15% of which are singletons. The V gene's germline CDR1 is KGHSH and CDR2 LQKENI. Trimming at V came to 0 bases and at J to 0 bases, leaving 1 base not matched to a gene. There are 16 residues in the CDR3. This clonotype appeared a few times. Antigen unknown. The J gene is TRBJ2-3, the V gene TRBV18; the match to TRBD1 covers 9 bases. Sequencing input: blood, either unsorted or a sorted T cell fraction (not recorded which). The origin of this receptor is a male donor with ankylosing spondylitis or in good health (not recorded which). The CDR3 here is CASSPPGTGSTDTQYF. The CDR3 coding sequence is TGTGCCAGCTCACCACCGGGGACAGGGAGCACAGATACGCAGTATTTT.